This T cell receptor (beta chain) originates from a study of CD8+ T cells in alopecia areata. The CDR3 contains 15 residues. CDR1 and CDR2 (germline): MNHNS, SASEGT. J lost 3 bases, V lost 6 bases, and 5 bases had no gene match. cDNA prepared by RNA extraction and subsequent reverse transcription served as the template for sequencing. This table comes from immunoSEQ multiplex PCR, and its TCRdb copy is limited to in-frame clones, with some not included. The sample records about 160,000 clones, 85% to 90% being singletons. The rearrangement joins TRBV6-1 to TRBJ2-3; 11 bases match TRBD2. This clonotype was sampled from a human donor with alopecia areata. This specimen was CD8+ T cells sorted from blood, taken at week 0. The CDR3 loop is CASSLLAGETDTQYF. DNA for the CDR3: TGTGCCAGCAGCCTACTAGCGGGAGAAACAGATACGCAGTATTTT.